The 31 T cell receptor beta chains below were found in one sample sequenced in a study of T cells in localized non-small cell lung cancer. Sequenced by immunoSEQ multiplex PCR; TCRdb stores in-frame clones only, minus some. The sample carries more than 30,000 clones, just under 80% recorded once. This specimen was peripheral blood, taken before any cancer treatment. The receptors were gathered from a male donor aged 60 or over with stage II squamous cell lung carcinoma.

This sequence joins TRBV4-1 and TRBJ1-1, with no clear D. The CDR3 is 13 residues long. V shed 4 bases and J shed 0 bases, with 6 bases lying between them. Germline CDR1 MGHRA, CDR2 YSYEKL. CDR3 amino acids: CASSPWMNTEAFF. In DNA, the CDR3 is TGCGCCAGCAGCCCGTGGATGAACACTGAAGCTTTCTTT.

CDR3 sequence reads: CASSSHRGNNSPLHF. Written as DNA, the CDR3 is TGTGCCAGCAGTTCGCACAGAGGCAATAATTCACCCCTCCACTTT. The rearrangement links TRBV28 to TRBJ1-6, with unresolved D. From germline, CDR1 is MDHEN and CDR2 SYDVKM. Deletions cut 4 bases from V and 5 bases from J, with 12 bases between. CDR3 length: 15 amino acids.

The chain employs TRBV27 and TRBJ1-5; D is unresolved. The CDR3 spans 13 residues. Looked up from germline, CDR1 is MNHEY and CDR2 is SMNVEV (reference sequence). V lost 2 bases and J 5 bases, leaving 7 bases between the germline ends. In DNA, the CDR3 is TGTGCCAGCAGTTTACAGCCCTATCAGCCCCAGCATTTT. Its protein is CASSLQPYQPQHF.

The V call is TRBV15, the J call TRBJ2-7; D perhaps matches TRBD2 (5 bases). This CDR3 has 15 amino acids. V lost 3 bases and J lost 1, with 13 bases in between. CDR1 and CDR2 from the germline V gene are LNHNV and YYDKDF (reference sequence). The CDR3 loop reads CATSSAPGESYEQYF. CDR3 nucleotide sequence: TGTGCCACCAGCAGCGCCCCCGGGGAATCCTACGAGCAGTACTTC. Looking up the rest from reference TRBV15 and TRBJ2-7 gives the full variable domain: DAMVIQNPRYQVTQFGKPVTLSCSQTLNHNVMYWYQQKSSQAPKLLFHYYDKDFNNEADTPDNFQSRRPNTSFCFLDIRSPGLGDTAMYLCATSSAPGESYEQYFGPGTRLTVT.

This clone has a handful of counts. The rearrangement links TRBV15 to TRBJ2-7, with D tentatively TRBD1 (6 bases). CDR3 size: 15 residues. V gave up 0 bases and J gave up 1 base, with 10 bases separating them. From germline, CDR1 is LNHNV and CDR2 YYDKDF (reference sequence). CDR3 DNA: TGTGCCACCAGCAGAGATACTCAGGGGTCCTACGAGCAGTACTTC. It encodes CATSRDTQGSYEQYF.

The genes are TRBV28 and TRBJ2-2; the D gene is possibly TRBD1 (5 bases). Trimming took off 5 bases at V and 1 base at J, with 11 bases between the two ends. The germline gives CDR1 MDHEN, CDR2 SYDVKM. The CDR3 consists of 15 residues. In DNA, the CDR3 is TGTGCCAGCAGTATACCTCAGGGGAACACCGGGGAGCTGTTTTTT. Its protein is CASSIPQGNTGELFF.

The gene calls are TRBV7-2 and TRBJ1-2; unclear D gene. In germline, CDR1 is SGHTA, CDR2 FQGNSA. The V and J ends lost 1 base and 4 bases respectively, with 13 bases between them. The CDR3 spans 15 residues. In DNA, the CDR3 is TGTGCCAGCAGCTTAGGACGAGTAGCTCCCTATGGCTACACCTTC. Protein sequence: CASSLGRVAPYGYTF.

This sequence joins TRBV5-6 and TRBJ2-1; TRBD2 might be the D (5 bases). V lost 1 base and J 9 bases, leaving 8 bases between the germline ends. Germline CDR1 reads SGHDT; CDR2 reads YYEEEE. The CDR3 consists of 12 residues. The CDR3 region has the DNA TGTGCCAGCAGCTTGCGGGGTCGTGAGCAGTTCTTC. Its translation: CASSLRGREQFF.

The chain uses TRBV18 and TRBJ2-1; no reliable D call. Trimming took 0 bases from V and 4 from J, leaving 7 bases between them. This CDR3 has 14 amino acids. Germline CDR1 is KGHSH and CDR2 is LQKENI. The CDR3 sequence is CASSPPLGYNEQFF. CDR3 nucleotides: TGTGCCAGCTCACCACCCCTAGGATACAATGAGCAGTTCTTC.

The V gene is TRBV30, the J gene TRBJ2-2; 8 bases match TRBD2. The CDR3 sequence is 13 residues long. Germline lookup yields CDR1 GTSNPN and CDR2 SVGIG (reference sequence). V dropped 5 bases and J dropped 1; count of bases not matched to a gene: 0. CDR3 loop: CAWREGNTGELFF. The CDR3 region has the DNA TGTGCCTGGCGGGAGGGGAACACCGGGGAGCTGTTTTTT.

This clone appeared once. The V gene is TRBV5-1, the J gene TRBJ2-2; the match to TRBD2 covers 8 bases. The trim removed 1 base at V and 3 bases at J, leaving 5 bases unmatched. CDR3 length: 16 amino acids. Looked up from germline, CDR1 is SGHRS and CDR2 is YFSETQ. The CDR3 nucleotides are TGCGCCAGCAGCTTGTACGGGAGGGCCGACACCGGGGAGCTGTTTTTT. Protein product: CASSLYGRADTGELFF.

The V and J genes are TRBV5-5 and TRBJ1-4; D is unresolved. The CDR3 contains 14 residues. Germline CDR1 and CDR2: SGHKS and YYEKEE (reference sequence). V was cut by 0 bases and J by 6 bases, with 9 bases left in between. The CDR3 is CASSLGGDHEKLFF. The CDR3 region has the DNA TGTGCCAGCAGCTTGGGAGGTGACCATGAAAAACTGTTTTTT.

The chain employs TRBV4-2 and TRBJ2-1; D gene unclear. The germline V and J ends were trimmed by 1 base and 11 bases, with 9 bases remaining between them. Germline CDR1 is LGHNA and CDR2 is YNFKEQ. CDR3 length: 12 residues. The CDR3 DNA reads TGTGCCAGCAGCCAAGGGGCCGGCCAGCAGTTCTTC. Protein: CASSQGAGQQFF.

This clone was detected once. The chain uses TRBV4-2 and TRBJ1-6; 7 nucleotides match TRBD1. Trimming cost V 5 bases and J 7 bases; bases outside gene matches: 5. Germline CDR1 and CDR2: LGHNA and YNFKEQ. The CDR3 length is 14 residues. The CDR3 loop is CASSSGGWNSPLHF. Here the CDR3 DNA reads TGTGCCAGCAGCTCAGGGGGGTGGAATTCACCCCTCCACTTT.

V usage is TRBV14 and J usage is TRBJ2-7, with D perhaps matching TRBD2 (6 bases). Trimming took off 8 bases at V and 0 bases at J, with 11 bases between the two ends. Germline V CDR1 and CDR2: SGHDN, FVKESK. The CDR3 is 13 residues long. DNA of the CDR3: TGTGCCAGCGGGGACTGGACCTCCTACGAGCAGTACTTC. This sequence encodes CASGDWTSYEQYF.

The genes are TRBV7-9 and TRBJ2-1; 10 bases align to TRBD1. Germline V lookup: CDR1 SEHNR, CDR2 FQNEAQ (reference sequence). This CDR3 is built from 13 residues. V trimming: 5 bases; J trimming: 5 bases; junction bases outside the gene matches: 0. The CDR3 DNA is TGTGCCAGCAGCGGGACAGGGGACAATGAGCAGTTCTTC. Encoded protein: CASSGTGDNEQFF.

The chain links TRBV9 to TRBJ2-3; D remains unclear. The V gene lost 0 bases and the J gene lost 0 bases, with 17 bases spanning the gap. This CDR3 comprises 18 residues. The germline V gene encodes CDR1 SGDLS and CDR2 YYNGEE. As DNA, the CDR3 is TGTGCCAGCAGCGTAGCTACCCGAGCTGGCTCTAGCACAGATACGCAGTATTTT. Its protein is CASSVATRAGSSTDTQYF.

The chain recombines TRBV7-8 with TRBJ1-2; perhaps TRBD1 as D (5 bases). Germline CDR1 SGHVS, CDR2 FQNEAQ. This CDR3 region has 12 residues. The V and J ends lost 4 bases and 5 bases respectively, with 8 bases between them. DNA of the CDR3: TGTGCCAGCAGCTCGGGGGGATATGGCTACACCTTC. Protein product: CASSSGGYGYTF.

The chain is built from TRBV14 and TRBJ2-4, with 9 bases aligning to TRBD1. Germline trimming cut 0 bases from V and 6 bases from J; bases unmatched to any gene: 3. This CDR3 is 15 amino acids long. From germline, CDR1 is SGHDN and CDR2 FVKESK. DNA for the CDR3: TGTGCCAGCAGCCAAGACGGACAGGGGAGAAACATTCAGTACTTC. Translating it yields CASSQDGQGRNIQYF.

The rearrangement uses TRBV4-1 and TRBJ2-3; 8 positions agree with TRBD1. CDR3 length equals 18 residues. Germline V gene lookup returns CDR1 MGHRA and CDR2 YSYEKL. With 0 bases clipped from V and 0 bases from J, the junction kept 8 bases outside the gene matches. The CDR3 loop reads CASSQDGPDRASTDTQYF. In DNA, the CDR3 is TGCGCCAGCAGCCAAGATGGGCCGGACAGGGCCAGCACAGATACGCAGTATTTT.

The chain carries TRBV30 and TRBJ1-1; TRBD1 might be the D (5 bases). CDR1 and CDR2 (germline): GTSNPN, SVGIG (reference sequence). The V gene lost 0 bases and the J gene lost 2 bases, with 19 bases spanning the gap. CDR3 length: 17 amino acids. The chain's CDR3 is CAWSVRRAGSFNTEAFF. The CDR3 nucleotides are TGTGCCTGGAGTGTACGGCGGGCAGGGAGTTTTAACACTGAAGCTTTCTTT.

V gene TRBV5-1 combines with J gene TRBJ2-2; D remains unclear. The CDR3 is made up of 15 amino acids. The V end was cut by 0 bases, the J end by 4 bases, with 10 bases between. Germline CDR1 is SGHRS and CDR2 is YFSETQ. CDR3 protein: CASSLVTSGTGELFF. CDR3 coding DNA: TGCGCCAGCAGCTTGGTAACCTCGGGCACCGGGGAGCTGTTTTTT.

V usage is TRBV27 and J usage is TRBJ2-2, with 8 bases matching TRBD2. The CDR3 spans 16 residues. After removal of 0 bases from V and 4 bases from J, the junction contained 4 bases not matched to a gene. From germline, CDR1 is MNHEY and CDR2 SMNVEV (reference sequence). The CDR3 DNA reads TGTGCCAGCAGTTTATCGGCTAGCGGGTCCACCGGGGAGCTGTTTTTT. Translated, it gives CASSLSASGSTGELFF.

V is TRBV5-1 and J is TRBJ2-1, with TRBD2 identical over 9 bases. The CDR3 is made up of 16 amino acids. The junction had 8 bases not matched to a gene; V was cut back by 4 bases and J by 3 bases. Germline V gene lookup returns CDR1 SGHRS and CDR2 YFSETQ. CDR3 nucleotides: TGCGCCAGCAGCGGGAATAGCGGGGGCCACTACAATGAGCAGTTCTTC. Amino acid sequence: CASSGNSGGHYNEQFF.

The rearrangement links TRBV6-1 to TRBJ2-5; a weak D match, TRBD2 (5 bases). This CDR3 is 15 amino acids long. The V gene's germline CDR1 is MNHNS and CDR2 SASEGT. V was clipped by 6 bases and J by 4 bases, with 18 bases between them. The CDR3 DNA is TGTGCCAGCAGCGTAGAGGGTGCGGGTGGAGAGACCCAGTACTTC. Translation: CASSVEGAGGETQYF.

The chain links TRBV7-9 to TRBJ2-5, with 11 nucleotides matching TRBD2. Trimming took 6 bases from V and 1 from J; bases not matched to a gene: 7. CDR1 and CDR2 (germline): SEHNR, FQNEAQ (reference sequence). The CDR3 is 16 residues long. The CDR3 sequence is CASSSGTSGSQETQYF. The CDR3 region has the DNA TGTGCCAGCAGTTCCGGGACTAGCGGATCCCAAGAGACCCAGTACTTC.

This clone is a singleton in its sample. This sequence joins TRBV19 and TRBJ2-3; 8 bases are shared with TRBD2. This CDR3 spans 13 amino acids. Looked up from germline, CDR1 is LNHDA and CDR2 is SQIVND (reference sequence). Trimming removed 6 bases from V and 2 bases from J; junction bases left unmatched: 1. CDR3 residues: CASSGGDTDTQYF. The CDR3 nucleotides read TGTGCCAGTAGCGGGGGGGACACAGATACGCAGTATTTT.

This clone was detected only a few times. This rearrangement joins TRBV5-5 to TRBJ1-1; D not certain. Germline V CDR1 and CDR2: SGHKS, YYEKEE (reference sequence). This CDR3 has 14 residues. Trimming pared 0 bases from V and 0 bases from J, leaving 6 bases between. The CDR3 protein is CASSLDGMNTEAFF. CDR3 DNA: TGTGCCAGCAGCTTGGACGGGATGAACACTGAAGCTTTCTTT.

V and J are TRBV11-2 and TRBJ2-5, with 10 positions matching TRBD2. The CDR3 length is 15 residues. The V gene end was trimmed by 5 bases and the J gene end by 4 bases; junction bases not matched to a gene: 7. Germline assignment: CDR1 SGHAT and CDR2 FQNNGV. CDR3 in amino acids: CASSVPGLARETQYF. The CDR3 nucleotides read TGTGCCAGCAGCGTACCGGGACTAGCGAGAGAGACCCAGTACTTC.

This rearrangement joins TRBV2 to TRBJ2-7; D may be TRBD2 (6 bases). The germline V and J ends were trimmed by 5 bases and 7 bases, with 18 bases remaining between them. Germline-derived CDR1 and CDR2 are SNHLY and FYNNEI. The length of the CDR3 is 14 residues. This CDR3 reads CASSPRQWGREQYF. The DNA for the CDR3 is TGTGCCAGCAGTCCCCGACAGTGGGGGAGGGAGCAGTACTTC.

This chain connects TRBV7-2 to TRBJ1-5; no definite D call. This CDR3 has 16 amino acids. Trimming removed 5 bases at V and 4 bases at J, with 18 bases between. The V gene's germline CDR1 is SGHTA and CDR2 FQGNSA. In nucleotides, the CDR3 is TGTGCCAGCAGCCCCGGGCAGCAGCCCAGAAATCAGCCCCAGCATTTT. Protein sequence: CASSPGQQPRNQPQHF.